A selection of T cell receptor beta chains follows, all from one sample in a study of T cell responses to AZD1222 COVID-19 vaccine. The data were produced by immunoSEQ multiplex PCR, yet TCRdb's version contains in-frame clones alone and is incomplete. The repertoire holds 100,000 to 150,000 clones, with over 75% as singletons. The material was peripheral blood, obtained on day 0 of AZD1222 vaccination. Receptors were obtained from an adult in good health. The CDR3 runs from the conserved cysteine through the conserved F or W. The order of the fields is CDR3 length, V gene, D gene, clone size, J gene, CDR3 protein, CDR3 DNA. The D gene is left open where the match is weak. Clone size appears in some rows only: once, few, many, or a class for an expanded clone.

13,TRBV28,-,-,TRBJ1-5,CASVTGGNQPQHF,TGTGCCAGCGTTACAGGCGGGAATCAGCCCCAGCATTTT
14,TRBV18,TRBD2,-,TRBJ2-7,CASSPSGAAREQYF,TGTGCCAGCTCACCTAGCGGGGCAGCCCGCGAGCAGTACTTC
13,TRBV9,-,once,TRBJ2-7,CASSPSVTYEQYF,TGTGCCAGCAGCCCCAGCGTAACCTACGAGCAGTACTTC
15,TRBV6-5,TRBD1,-,TRBJ2-2,CASSSRTGVVEELFF,TGTGCCAGCAGCTCAAGGACAGGGGTAGTCGAGGAGCTGTTTTTT
15,TRBV7-2,TRBD1,-,TRBJ1-4,CASSPRQGTNEKLFF,TGTGCCAGCAGCCCCCGACAGGGAACTAATGAAAAACTGTTTTTT
12,TRBV2,-,-,TRBJ2-3,CASSEGEDTQYF,TGTGCCAGCAGTGAAGGGGAGGATACGCAGTATTTT
11,TRBV20-1,-,-,TRBJ2-5,CSAPLGETQYF,TGCAGTGCCCCGTTGGGGGAGACCCAGTACTTC
15,TRBV10-3,-,-,TRBJ1-6,CAISPSLEGNSPLHF,TGTGCCATCAGCCCCTCCCTTGAAGGGAATTCACCCCTCCACTTT
15,TRBV11-3,TRBD2,-,TRBJ2-7,CASSLGSGSYYEQYF,TGTGCCAGCAGCTTAGGTAGCGGGAGCTACTACGAGCAGTACTTC
16,TRBV19,-,-,TRBJ1-5,CASSIRAGRSNQPQHF,TGTGCCAGTAGTATAAGGGCGGGGAGGAGCAATCAGCCCCAGCATTTT
13,TRBV2,-,-,TRBJ2-4,CASSLVGENIQYF,TGTGCCAGCAGTTTAGTAGGGGAGAACATTCAGTACTTC
13,TRBV5-1,-,-,TRBJ1-6,CASSLLNNSPLHF,TGCGCCAGCAGCTTACTCAATAATTCACCCCTCCACTTT
14,TRBV10-1,TRBD2,-,TRBJ2-7,CASSVGGRYYEQYF,TGCGCCAGCAGTGTCGGCGGGAGATACTACGAGCAGTACTTC
13,TRBV12-3/TRBV12-4,-,-,TRBJ2-7,CASRDTGSYEQYF,TGTGCCAGCAGGGATACAGGGTCCTACGAGCAGTACTTC
14,TRBV6-1,-,-,TRBJ2-7,CASSEGVGELEQYF,TGTGCCAGCAGTGAAGGTGTGGGGGAGCTCGAGCAGTACTTC
14,TRBV7-2,-,-,TRBJ2-5,CASSLWWQQETQYF,TGTGCCAGCAGCTTATGGTGGCAGCAGGAGACCCAGTACTTC
17,TRBV7-9,TRBD1,-,TRBJ2-2,CASSSQGTVANTGELFF,TGTGCCAGCAGCTCCCAAGGGACAGTCGCGAACACCGGGGAGCTGTTTTTT
12,TRBV15,TRBD1,few,TRBJ1-2,CATSDRFYGYTF,TGTGCCACTTCGGACAGGTTCTATGGCTACACCTTC
14,TRBV18,-,-,TRBJ2-5,CASSPGRGGETQYF,TGTGCCAGCTCACCAGGCAGGGGTGGAGAGACCCAGTACTTC
14,TRBV15,-,few,TRBJ1-4,CATSRDLGEGKLFF,TGTGCCACCAGCAGAGATCTCGGGGAAGGAAAACTGTTTTTT
13,TRBV27,TRBD1,-,TRBJ2-7,CASSYDRGYEQYF,TGTGCCAGCAGTTACGACAGGGGATACGAGCAGTACTTC
14,TRBV7-9,-,once,TRBJ2-5,CASSLGAAQETQYF,TGTGCCAGCAGCTTAGGGGCAGCACAAGAGACCCAGTACTTC
13,TRBV2,TRBD1,once,TRBJ2-5,CAVGGQGGETQYF,TGTGCCGTTGGGGGACAGGGGGGAGAGACCCAGTACTTC
14,TRBV6-5,-,-,TRBJ1-4,CASRRTGIGEKLFF,TGTGCCAGCAGGCGAACAGGGATTGGTGAAAAACTGTTTTTT
16,TRBV28,-,-,TRBJ2-5,CASSLYRGQYQETQYF,TGTGCCAGCAGTTTATACCGTGGGCAGTACCAAGAGACCCAGTACTTC
10,TRBV30,-,once,TRBJ1-6,CAAGDSPLHF,TGTGCCGCGGGGGATTCACCCCTCCACTTT
16,TRBV24-1,-,-,TRBJ1-1,CATSDLPRRRGSEAFF,TGTGCCACCAGTGATTTGCCGAGGCGCCGAGGGAGTGAAGCTTTCTTT
13,TRBV28,-,-,TRBJ2-2,CASSDTNTGELFF,TGTGCCAGCAGCGATACGAACACCGGGGAGCTGTTTTTT
15,TRBV19,-,-,TRBJ1-2,CASRNPGRRGGGYTF,TGTGCCAGTAGAAACCCCGGACGGCGCGGAGGCGGCTACACCTTC
20,TRBV15,-,-,TRBJ1-5,CATSRDEGGPLAYSNQPQHF,TGTGCCACCAGCAGAGATGAGGGGGGGCCCCTGGCCTATAGCAATCAGCCCCAGCATTTT
16,TRBV6-2/TRBV6-3,-,-,TRBJ1-5,CASSYGSGQGNQPQHF,TGTGCCAGCAGTTACGGGTCAGGGCAGGGCAATCAGCCCCAGCATTTT
16,TRBV25-1,-,-,TRBJ2-7,CASSEQRGGQPYEQYF,TGTGCCAGCAGTGAGCAGAGGGGAGGACAGCCCTACGAGCAGTACTTC
15,TRBV5-4,-,many,TRBJ2-1,CASSFPGSRYNEQFF,TGTGCCAGCAGCTTCCCGGGGTCCCGATACAATGAGCAGTTCTTC
15,TRBV9,-,once,TRBJ2-2,CASTMGGQGSGELFF,TGTGCCAGCACCATGGGGGGGCAGGGCTCCGGGGAGCTGTTTTTT
15,TRBV4-3,TRBD2,-,TRBJ2-1,CASSQAGGSYNEQFF,TGCGCCAGCAGCCAGGCGGGAGGCTCCTACAATGAGCAGTTCTTC
15,TRBV19,TRBD1,-,TRBJ2-7,CASSISTGGIYEQYF,TGTGCCAGTAGTATATCGACAGGGGGCATCTACGAGCAGTACTTC
13,TRBV28,-,-,TRBJ1-3,CASSLFSGNTIYF,TGTGCCAGCAGTTTATTCTCTGGAAACACCATATATTTT